These 30 T cell receptor beta chains were all obtained from the same sample, sequenced in a study of spatial heterogeneity in lung cancer. Points from the study as a whole: Mutation tallies in tumors tracked expanded intratumoral alpha and beta TCR counts.

Time point: sample taken at primary tumor resection. Antigens of these TCRs are unknown. TCRdb independently ran MiXCR on the 5' RACE reads; one entry per CDR3 protein. The sample includes about 5,900 distinct CDR3 sequences, 15% to 20% seen only once; the top ten take more than 12%. The input for sequencing was lung tumor tissue, taken at surgery. The receptors here all came from a male donor with early-stage non-small cell lung cancer.

This clonotype was recorded a few times. The V gene is TRBV28, the J gene TRBJ2-7; 7 nucleotides line up with TRBD1. This CDR3 region has 12 residues. After removal of 10 bases from V and 4 bases from J, the junction contained 7 bases not matched to a gene. CDR1 MDHEN and CDR2 SYDVKM come from the germline V gene. The chain's CDR3 is CATQGTEYEQYF. The DNA for the CDR3 is TGTGCCACTCAAGGGACAGAATACGAGCAGTACTTC.

This clonotype was observed many times. The rearrangement uses TRBV20-1 and TRBJ2-5; 7 positions agree with TRBD1. V lost 2 bases to trimming and J lost 5 bases; unmatched junction nucleotides: 5. The CDR3 totals 13 residues. Germline loops: CDR1 DFQATT, CDR2 SNEGSKA (reference sequence). The CDR3 DNA sequence: TGCAGTGCTAGAAAGGGGGCGTTGGAGACCCAGTACTTC. This gives the protein CSARKGALETQYF.

A few counts support this clonotype. The chain links TRBV29-1 to TRBJ1-1; D is unclear. The V gene's germline CDR1 is SQVTM and CDR2 ANQGSEA. Deletions cut 6 bases from V and 1 base from J, with 3 bases between. The CDR3 loop spans 10 amino acids. As DNA, the CDR3 is TGCAGCGTGGGGAACACTGAAGCTTTCTTT. This encodes CSVGNTEAFF. The variable domain in full, completed from reference TRBV29-1 and TRBJ1-1, reads SAVISQKPSRDICQRGTSLTIQCQVDSQVTMMFWYRQQPGQSLTLIATANQGSEATYESGFVIDKFPISRPNLTFSTLTVSNMSPEDSSIYLCSVGNTEAFFGQGTRLTVV.

In its sample, this clonotype ranks as medium-sized. The V call is TRBV5-4, the J call TRBJ2-1, with D hard to call. The CDR3 sequence is 16 residues long. Germline loops: CDR1 SGHNT, CDR2 YYREEE (reference sequence). The V end lost 0 bases, the J end lost 5 bases, and 15 bases lay between the germline ends. The CDR3 DNA reads as TGTGCCAGCAGCTTGGACGCCGCCCTGGCACACAATGAGCAGTTCTTC. This translates into CASSLDAALAHNEQFF.

By share of the sample, this clonotype is medium-sized. The CDR3 DNA is TGTGCCAGCAGCTTGCGTACGACAGGGTTTTCAGGCTACGAGCAGTACTTC. This gives the protein CASSLRTTGFSGYEQYF. The rearrangement uses TRBV11-2 and TRBJ2-7; 7 bases match TRBD1. The CDR3 contains 17 residues. Germline assignment: CDR1 SGHAT and CDR2 FQNNGV. V shed 3 bases and J 3 bases; nucleotides not matched to a gene: 14.

This clonotype was seen at least ten times. The V call is TRBV28, the J call TRBJ2-7, with D unclear. CDR3 length equals 12 residues. Germline V gives CDR1 MDHEN, CDR2 SYDVKM. Trimming removed 3 bases at V and 0 bases at J, with 3 bases between. The CDR3 nucleotides read TGTGCCAGCAGTTTCTCCTCCTACGAGCAGTACTTC. It encodes CASSFSSYEQYF.

This clonotype is medium-sized. The V gene is TRBV18, the J gene TRBJ2-3; TRBD1 matches at 7 bases. The CDR3 length is 16 residues. J was trimmed by 3 bases and V by 3 bases; bases with no gene match: 9. CDR1 and CDR2 (germline): KGHSH, LQKENI. The CDR3 coding sequence is TGTGCCAGCTCACCGTCGGACAGGTGGACGACAGATACGCAGTATTTT. Protein: CASSPSDRWTTDTQYF. Supplemented by reference TRBV18 and TRBJ2-3, the full variable domain reads NAGVMQNPRHLVRRRGQEARLRCSPMKGHSHVYWYRQLPEEGLKFMVYLQKENIIDESGMPKERFSAEFPKEGPSILRIQQVVRGDSAAYFCASSPSDRWTTDTQYFGPGTRLTVL.

V usage is TRBV28 and J usage is TRBJ2-7; D may be TRBD2 (5 bases). V was trimmed by 4 bases and J by 4 bases, leaving 17 bases between them. CDR1 and CDR2 (germline): MDHEN, SYDVKM. This CDR3 comprises 15 residues. As DNA, the CDR3 is TGTGCCAGCAGTTCCCGGCCGGGCGGAGGATACGAGCAGTACTTC. This codes for CASSSRPGGGYEQYF.

The sample holds many counts of this clonotype. The junction and the germline gene differ at one end; a read error may be behind it. J is TRBJ2-1 and V is TRBV27; 7 positions match TRBD1. The CDR3 contains 13 residues. Germline lookup yields CDR1 MNHEY and CDR2 SMNVEV (reference sequence). The DNA for the CDR3 is TGTGCCAGCACGACAGGGATTTACAGTGAGCAGTTCTTC. It specifies CASTTGIYSEQFF.

By proportion, this clonotype is medium-sized. The chain carries TRBV7-9 and TRBJ1-1, with TRBD1 identical over 12 bases. The CDR3 sequence is 17 residues long. The germline gives CDR1 SEHNR, CDR2 FQNEAQ (reference sequence). V lost 7 bases to trimming and J lost 2 bases; unmatched junction nucleotides: 11. The CDR3, as DNA: TGTGCCAGCAACCCCGGGACAGGGGGCCTTCATAACACTGAAGCTTTCTTT. As protein: CASNPGTGGLHNTEAFF.

This clonotype is classed as medium-sized. The J gene is TRBJ1-2, the V gene TRBV4-3; possible D gene TRBD1, 5 bases. In germline, CDR1 is LGHNA, CDR2 YSLEER. V was shortened by 1 base and J by 4 bases, with 13 bases between the two germline ends. The CDR3 spans 15 residues. CDR3 residues: CASSQGRDDSYGYTF. CDR3 sequence (DNA): TGCGCCAGCAGCCAAGGAAGGGACGATTCCTATGGCTACACCTTC.

This clonotype was seen at least ten times. The chain couples TRBV18 to TRBJ2-3, with 8 bases that match TRBD2. Germline V lookup: CDR1 KGHSH, CDR2 LQKENI. V lost 0 bases, J lost 1 base, and 3 bases stayed unmatched. The CDR3 consists of 16 residues. The CDR3 sequence: CASSPPAGGGTDTQYF. For the CDR3, the DNA is TGTGCCAGCTCACCACCTGCGGGAGGAGGCACAGATACGCAGTATTTT.

By share, this clonotype ranks as medium-sized. The V gene is TRBV7-2, the J gene TRBJ2-2; weak D call: TRBD2 (5 bases). CDR1 SGHTA and CDR2 FQGNSA come from the germline V gene. The CDR3 is 13 residues long. V gave up 3 bases and J gave up 4 bases, with 6 bases separating them. The CDR3 reads CASSFSGTGELFF. CDR3 in DNA: TGTGCCAGCAGCTTCAGCGGCACCGGGGAGCTGTTTTTT.

This clonotype ranks as medium-sized (0.01 to 0.1%). The V call is TRBV20-1, the J call TRBJ2-1, with D possibly TRBD2 on 7 matching bases. The CDR3 spans 12 residues. The germline CDR1 and CDR2 sequences are DFQATT and SNEGSKA (reference sequence). CDR3 coding DNA: TGCAGGGCGGGCCGCGCGGGGGCTGAGCAGTTCTTC. Translation: CRAGRAGAEQFF.

At least ten counts were recorded for this clonotype. This chain connects TRBV20-1 to TRBJ2-5; D call uncertain. The CDR3 is 10 residues long. The V end was cut by 6 bases, the J end by 5 bases, with 7 bases between. In germline, CDR1 is DFQATT, CDR2 SNEGSKA (reference sequence). CDR3 sequence reads: CSALGETQYF. CDR3 in DNA: TGCAGTGCGTTAGGGGAGACCCAGTACTTC.

In its sample, this clonotype ranks as medium-sized. This chain uses TRBV20-1 with TRBJ2-2; D remains unclear. Germline-derived CDR1 and CDR2 are DFQATT and SNEGSKA (reference sequence). V was cut by 4 bases and J by 1 base, with 10 bases left in between. The CDR3 is 14 amino acids. CDR3 bases: TGCAGTGCTAAAAAAGTCGGGAACACCGGGGAGCTGTTTTTT. Encoded protein: CSAKKVGNTGELFF.

V and J are TRBV27 and TRBJ1-2; TRBD1 matches 10 bases. This CDR3 is built from 15 residues. V shed 8 bases and J 1 base; nucleotides not matched to a gene: 7. Germline lookup yields CDR1 MNHEY and CDR2 SMNVEV (reference sequence). CDR3 bases: TGTGCCAGCGGTCCTGGACAGGGGGGTAACTATGGCTACACCTTC. This encodes CASGPGQGGNYGYTF.

This clonotype qualifies as medium-sized. The CDR3 loop is CASSYVGLAGGQETQYF. DNA for the CDR3: TGTGCCAGCAGCTACGTCGGACTAGCGGGGGGGCAAGAGACCCAGTACTTC. The chain carries TRBV3-1 and TRBJ2-5; 15 nucleotides line up with TRBD2. CDR1 LGHDT and CDR2 YNNKEL come from the germline V gene (reference sequence). J was trimmed by 2 bases and V by 5 bases; bases with no gene match: 6. The CDR3 consists of 17 residues.

This chain joins TRBV3-1 and TRBJ2-1, with D perhaps TRBD2 (6 bases). The CDR3 has 13 residues. Germline CDR1 is LGHDT and CDR2 is YNNKEL (reference sequence). The V and J ends lost 7 bases and 10 bases respectively, with 17 bases between them. CDR3 sequence reads: CASTPGLTAEQFF. Written as DNA, the CDR3 is TGTGCCAGCACCCCAGGACTAACCGCGGAGCAGTTCTTC.

The CDR3 sequence: CASSQGANTDTQYF. The CDR3 coding sequence is TGTGCCAGCAGCCAAGGGGCCAACACAGATACGCAGTATTTT. The chain uses TRBV3-1 and TRBJ2-3; no reliable D call. CDR3 length: 14 residues. Germline V gene lookup returns CDR1 LGHDT and CDR2 YNNKEL (reference sequence). Trimming stripped 1 base from V and 2 bases from J, with 7 bases between.

By its share, this clonotype is medium-sized. The chain has TRBV7-2 and TRBJ2-5, with TRBD2 identical over 11 bases. CDR3 length equals 14 residues. With 4 bases clipped from V and 5 bases from J, the junction kept 3 bases outside the gene matches. From germline, CDR1 is SGHTA and CDR2 FQGNSA. The CDR3 loop reads CASSYSSGGETQYF. In nucleotides, the CDR3 is TGTGCCAGCAGCTACTCTAGCGGGGGGGAGACCCAGTACTTC. Using reference TRBV7-2 and TRBJ2-5 for the parts outside the CDR3, the full variable domain is GAGVSQSPSNKVTEKGKDVELRCDPISGHTALYWYRQSLGQGLEFLIYFQGNSAPDKSGLPSDRFSAERTGGSVSTLTIQRTQQEDSAVYLCASSYSSGGETQYFGPGTRLLVL.

This chain joins TRBV3-1 and TRBJ2-1; D is uncertain. The CDR3 has 12 amino acids. Trimming left V 4 bases short and J 14 bases short, with 15 bases between. The germline V gene has CDR1 LGHDT and CDR2 YNNKEL (reference sequence). CDR3 in amino acids: CASSRSYDSKFF. The CDR3 coding sequence is TGTGCCAGCAGCCGGTCCTATGATTCGAAGTTCTTC.

This clonotype is medium-sized. J is TRBJ2-7 and V is TRBV6-1; D unclear. Germline CDR1 and CDR2: MNHNS and SASEGT. V was clipped by 7 bases and J by 5 bases, with 9 bases between them. This CDR3 contains 11 residues. The CDR3 nucleotides read TGTGCCAGCACCCAGGTGGACGAGCAGTACTTC. Translation: CASTQVDEQYF.

This clonotype counts as medium-sized. This chain joins TRBV7-8 and TRBJ2-5; the match to TRBD1 covers 7 bases. Trimming removed 5 bases from V and 1 base from J; junction bases left unmatched: 7. The CDR3 sequence is 15 residues long. The V gene's germline CDR1 is SGHVS and CDR2 FQNEAQ. The CDR3 DNA is TGTGCCAGCAGCCCAGGACAGGTCTCCCAAGAGACCCAGTACTTC. Translation: CASSPGQVSQETQYF.

This clonotype is medium-sized (0.01 to 0.1%) within its sample. V usage is TRBV24-1 and J usage is TRBJ2-1; TRBD2 agrees at 15 bases. CDR1 is KGHDR and CDR2 is SFDVKD in the germline V gene. This CDR3 contains 18 residues. V was clipped by 3 bases and J by 5 bases; unmatched bases: 7. The CDR3 reads CATSDGGLAGGPDNEQFF. CDR3 bases: TGTGCCACCAGTGATGGAGGACTAGCGGGGGGGCCGGACAATGAGCAGTTCTTC.

The chain joins TRBV28 to TRBJ2-5, with D maybe TRBD2 (5 bases). The V end lost 2 bases, the J end lost 2 bases, and 12 bases lay between the germline ends. Germline V CDR1 and CDR2: MDHEN, SYDVKM. The CDR3 loop spans 15 amino acids. The CDR3 DNA sequence: TGTGCCAGCAGTTTAACCAGGACGGGACAAGAGACCCAGTACTTC. Translation gives CASSLTRTGQETQYF.

This clonotype is labeled as large. The V gene is TRBV12-3 or TRBV12-4, the J gene TRBJ2-3, with 7 bases lining up with TRBD2. The CDR3 is made up of 16 amino acids. J lost 0 bases, V lost 5 bases, and 8 bases had no gene match. As DNA, the CDR3 is TGTGCCAGCAGTCAACCGCTAGCGGATAGCACAGATACGCAGTATTTT. Translated: CASSQPLADSTDTQYF.

This clonotype was detected a few times. V gene TRBV28 combines with J gene TRBJ2-1; D perhaps matches TRBD2 (6 bases). Trimming pared 6 bases from V and 0 bases from J, leaving 6 bases between. CDR1 is MDHEN, CDR2 SYDVKM, per germline. The CDR3 contains 13 residues. Here the CDR3 DNA reads TGTGCCAGCAGCGGGAGCTCCTACAATGAGCAGTTCTTC. Residues: CASSGSSYNEQFF.

This clonotype is termed medium-sized. The V and J genes are TRBV6-1 and TRBJ1-6, with D tentatively TRBD1 (6 bases). The V end was cut by 1 base, the J end by 9 bases, with 13 bases between. The CDR3 spans 15 residues. Germline V gene sequence: CDR1 MNHNS, CDR2 SASEGT. CDR3 in amino acids: CASSEERGGPSPLHF. CDR3 nucleotide sequence: TGTGCCAGCAGTGAAGAAAGAGGGGGACCTTCACCCCTCCACTTT.

This clonotype is medium-sized (0.01 to 0.1%). In DNA form, the CDR3 reads TGTGCCAGCAGCCTTACCGGGACAGCCTACGAGCAGTACTTC. Translation gives CASSLTGTAYEQYF. The chain joins TRBV3-1 to TRBJ2-7, with 7 bases aligning to TRBD1. Trimming took 4 bases from V and 2 from J; bases not matched to a gene: 5. Per the germline V gene, CDR1 is LGHDT and CDR2 is YNNKEL (reference sequence). CDR3 length: 14 residues.